The 11 T cell receptor beta chains given below trace back to one sample, sequenced in a study of blood T cells in healthy people across ages. For the second PCR, which ran for about 6 to 11 cycles, a sample-barcoded 5' primer and a J-beta primer mix were used. TCRdb independently ran MiXCR on the 5' RACE reads; one entry per CDR3 protein. The data show about 1,800,000 distinct CDR3 sequences, about 28% seen once. Source material: blood. These receptors were collected from a woman aged 25 to 39 in good health.

The V gene is TRBV7-2, the J gene TRBJ1-2; 9 bases align to TRBD1. Germline V gene lookup returns CDR1 SGHTA and CDR2 FQGNSA. Germline trimming cut 3 bases from V and 5 bases from J; bases unmatched to any gene: 4. CDR3 length: 14 residues. CDR3 residues: CASSFDRGSYGYTF. The DNA for the CDR3 is TGTGCCAGCAGCTTCGACAGGGGGTCTTATGGCTACACCTTC.

The chain carries TRBV4-2 and TRBJ2-1, with TRBD2 as a possible D gene (6 bases). CDR3 size: 13 residues. The germline V and J ends were trimmed by 1 base and 6 bases, with 7 bases remaining between them. CDR1 and CDR2 from the germline V gene are LGHNA and YNFKEQ. This CDR3 reads CASSQGEVNEQFF. The CDR3 DNA follows: TGTGCCAGCAGCCAAGGGGAGGTCAATGAGCAGTTCTTC.

The chain links TRBV13 to TRBJ1-1; D not certain. Trimming removed 5 bases at V and 5 bases at J, with 12 bases between. This CDR3 has 13 residues. Germline loops: CDR1 PRHDT, CDR2 FYEKMQ (reference sequence). The CDR3 nucleotides are TGTGCCAGCAGCGCAGGTCTAGTGACTGAAGCTTTCTTT. Protein product: CASSAGLVTEAFF.

Note on this clonotype: A clone one base away is much larger, so this may be a read error. The chain couples TRBV14 to TRBJ1-2, with D uncertain. The CDR3 has 13 residues. CDR1 is SGHDN, CDR2 FVKESK, per germline. CDR3 protein: CANSKDSYYGYTF. The DNA of the CDR3 is TGTGCCAACAGCAAGGATTCCTACTATGGCTACACCTTC.

On this clonotype itself: Being one base from a much bigger clone, this may be a read error. The chain combines TRBV7-6 with TRBJ1-3; possible D gene TRBD1, 5 bases. This CDR3 comprises 14 residues. Looked up from germline, CDR1 is SGHVS and CDR2 is FNYEAQ. CDR3 nucleotides: TGTGCCAGCAGCTTAGGGGGCCGGGGAAACACCAGATATTTT. This translates into CASSLGGRGNTRYF.

This rearrangement joins TRBV20-1 to TRBJ1-5; D is unclear. Germline V CDR1 and CDR2: DFQATT, SNEGSKA (reference sequence). Trimming cost V 0 bases and J 2 bases, with 14 bases left between them. The CDR3 is 16 residues long. CDR3 loop: CSARDSASLGNQPQHF. In DNA, the CDR3 is TGCAGTGCTAGAGATTCCGCCTCGTTGGGCAATCAGCCCCAGCATTTT.

This clonotype came up many times. The chain is built from TRBV29-1 and TRBJ2-7, with 8 bases matching TRBD2. CDR3 length: 11 residues. The germline gives CDR1 SQVTM, CDR2 ANQGSEA. J lost 7 bases, V lost 5 bases, and 4 bases had no gene match. CDR3 coding DNA: TGCAGCGTTAATCTAGCGGGTGAGCAGTACTTC. The encoded protein is CSVNLAGEQYF.

The chain employs TRBV11-1 and TRBJ2-7; no definite D call. Germline values: CDR1 SGHAT, CDR2 FQDESV (reference sequence). Between the trimmed V and J ends, which lost 3 bases and 3 bases, there was a span of 15 bases. The CDR3 has 15 amino acids. The CDR3 DNA reads TGTGCCAGCAGCTTGTTAATTACCAGCAACTACGAGCAGTACTTC. As protein: CASSLLITSNYEQYF.

The V and J genes are TRBV5-1 and TRBJ2-5; D possibly corresponds to TRBD2 (6 bases). Germline V CDR1 and CDR2: SGHRS, YFSETQ. This CDR3 is 15 amino acids long. V was shortened by 1 base and J by 11 bases, with 21 bases between the two germline ends. Here the CDR3 DNA reads TGCGCCAGCAGCTTGAGATCACTAGCAGTGAATGAGCAGTACTTC. Its translation: CASSLRSLAVNEQYF.

With respect to this clonotype: One junction end does not reproduce the germline sequence, and a read error may be involved. The chain is built from TRBV4-3 and TRBJ2-1; 10 bases fit TRBD2. Germline V CDR1 and CDR2: LGHNA, YSLEER. This CDR3 has 15 residues. CDR3 in amino acids: CAGSPRLAGYNEQFF. The DNA for the CDR3 is TGCGCCGGCAGCCCCAGACTAGCGGGTTACAATGAGCAGTTCTTC.

The gene calls are TRBV5-5 and TRBJ2-1, with 11 bases identical to TRBD1. The length of the CDR3 is 17 residues. Germline assignment: CDR1 SGHKS and CDR2 YYEKEE (reference sequence). Trimming took 6 bases from V and 1 from J; bases not matched to a gene: 9. For the CDR3, the DNA is TGTGCCAGCAACAAACTTGGGACAGGGGGGTCCTACAATGAGCAGTTCTTC. Translated, it gives CASNKLGTGGSYNEQFF.